The 13 T cell receptor beta chains reported below all come from one sample, sequenced in a study of Graves' ophthalmopathy and Graves' hyperthyroidism. RNA transcripts yielded amplified TCR beta CDR3 regions. First-round RT-PCR relied on HTBI primers, and a second-round multiplex PCR came next. A single record per CDR3 protein comes from TCRdb applying MiXCR to the multiplex PCR reads. The top ten clones hold more than 9.5% of a sample with around 1,000,000 distinct CDR3 sequences, about 35% of them seen once. The specimen was peripheral blood or thyroid tissue (not recorded which). The receptors originated from an adult man with Graves' hyperthyroidism.

In its sample, this clonotype was seen once. This may stem from a read error, because a much larger clone lies one nucleotide away. This chain uses TRBV7-8 with TRBJ1-5; no clear D. The CDR3 length is 14 residues. From germline, CDR1 is SGHVS and CDR2 FQNEAQ. The germline V and J ends were trimmed by 1 base and 3 bases, with 7 bases remaining between them. The CDR3 region is CASSLDGVNQPQHF. The CDR3 DNA reads as TGTGCCAGCAGCTTAGACGGGGTCAATCAGCCCCAGCATTTT.

V gene TRBV7-9 combines with J gene TRBJ2-7; perhaps TRBD1 as D (6 bases). CDR3 length equals 16 residues. V dropped 11 bases and J dropped 3 bases, with 26 bases sitting between them. CDR1 SEHNR and CDR2 FQNEAQ come from the germline V gene (reference sequence). The CDR3 sequence: CAGRKDLLGACYEQYF. The CDR3 DNA is TGTGCCGGCCGAAAGGACCTGCTGGGGGCCTGCTACGAGCAGTACTTC.

V usage is TRBV28 and J usage is TRBJ2-5; 10 bases are shared with TRBD1. This CDR3 region has 15 residues. Germline V gene lookup returns CDR1 MDHEN and CDR2 SYDVKM. V dropped 5 bases and J dropped 5; count of bases not matched to a gene: 8. The CDR3 DNA follows: TGTGCCAGCAGTGGGACAGGGGTGGTACGGGAGACCCAGTACTTC. Residues: CASSGTGVVRETQYF.

The chain carries TRBV29-1 and TRBJ1-1; no firm D call. Germline V gene lookup returns CDR1 SQVTM and CDR2 ANQGSEA. V was trimmed by 7 bases and J by 13 bases, leaving 16 bases between them. This CDR3 region has 10 residues. The CDR3 DNA reads TGCAGCGCGAGGGTTAGTGATGTTTTCTTT. This encodes CSARVSDVFF.

This rearrangement joins TRBV5-1 to TRBJ1-2; a possible D gene is TRBD1 (5 bases). Germline lookup yields CDR1 SGHRS and CDR2 YFSETQ. This CDR3 spans 12 amino acids. V lost 4 bases to trimming and J lost 7 bases, with 11 bases between them. This CDR3 reads CASSLRTLGYTF. As DNA, the CDR3 is TGCGCCAGCAGCCTACGGACACTTGGCTACACCTTC.

This clonotype was found once. This rearrangement joins TRBV2 to TRBJ1-5, with D hard to call. Germline CDR1 reads SNHLY; CDR2 reads FYNNEI. The CDR3 is 15 residues long. V was clipped by 5 bases and J by 1 base, with 12 bases between them. The CDR3 nucleotides read TGTGCCAGCAGTTACTCGATTGACAGCAATCAGCCCCAGCATTTT. Its protein product is CASSYSIDSNQPQHF.

This clonotype was observed at least ten times. The chain couples TRBV5-1 to TRBJ1-1; D not resolved. The CDR3 is made up of 14 amino acids. Germline V gene lookup returns CDR1 SGHRS and CDR2 YFSETQ. Trimming left V 2 bases short and J 5 bases short, with 13 bases between. The DNA for the CDR3 is TGCGCCAGCAGCTTAAAGGAGGACTTAACTGAAGCTTTCTTT. Translation: CASSLKEDLTEAFF.

The rearrangement uses TRBV19 and TRBJ1-5, with D unclear. V shed 6 bases and J shed 6 bases, with 15 bases lying between them. Germline V lookup: CDR1 LNHDA, CDR2 SQIVND (reference sequence). This CDR3 comprises 14 residues. DNA for the CDR3: TGTGCCAGTAGCCCGTCAAATTACGGTCAGCCCCAGCATTTT. Translation gives CASSPSNYGQPQHF.

This clonotype was observed at least ten times. The gene calls are TRBV19 and TRBJ2-7; 7 bases fit TRBD1. Looked up from germline, CDR1 is LNHDA and CDR2 is SQIVND (reference sequence). V shed 5 bases and J 2 bases; nucleotides not matched to a gene: 6. This CDR3 has 14 residues. CDR3 nucleotide sequence: TGTGCCAGTAGTGACCCGGGACAGACCTACGAGCAGTACTTC. Residues: CASSDPGQTYEQYF.

This clonotype has at least ten counts. V and J are TRBV7-2 and TRBJ2-5; possibly TRBD1 for D (6 bases). This CDR3 region has 15 residues. Trimming took off 1 base at V and 5 bases at J, with 14 bases between the two ends. The germline CDR1 and CDR2 sequences are SGHTA and FQGNSA. The CDR3 here is CASSLGTDTLETQYF. The CDR3 DNA reads as TGTGCCAGCAGCTTAGGGACAGATACCCTGGAGACCCAGTACTTC.

Ten or more counts support this clonotype. The chain combines TRBV29-1 with TRBJ1-3; no reliable D call. The germline gives CDR1 SQVTM, CDR2 ANQGSEA. CDR3 length equals 11 residues. Trimming cost V 2 bases and J 4 bases, with 3 bases left between them. The CDR3 coding sequence is TGCAGCGTTGAATGGGGAAACACCATATATTTT. Protein product: CSVEWGNTIYF.

This clonotype was recorded many times. This chain joins TRBV20-1 and TRBJ1-1, with 7 bases fitting TRBD1. Germline lookup yields CDR1 DFQATT and CDR2 SNEGSKA (reference sequence). This CDR3 spans 13 amino acids. Trimming cost V 1 base and J 11 bases; bases outside gene matches: 10. CDR3 in DNA: TGCAGTGCTAGAGGGCAGGGGGTTGGGGACGCTTTCTTT. Amino acids: CSARGQGVGDAFF.

The J gene is TRBJ2-7, the V gene TRBV10-3; the D gene is possibly TRBD1 (6 bases). The germline CDR1 and CDR2 sequences are ENHRY and SYGVKD. The ends were cut back, 10 bases at V and 4 bases at J, with 20 bases in the middle. This CDR3 contains 14 residues. This CDR3 is CASSPTKTGYEQYF. The DNA for the CDR3 is TGTGCCAGCAGCCCTACTAAGACAGGATACGAGCAGTACTTC.